The source of this T cell receptor beta chain is a study of cytomegalovirus exposure and HLA in healthy donors (TCRdb year 2017). For context, the study as a whole: In an earlier analysis of several hundred of the donors, approximately 260 Gb of sequence data and 90 million to 130 million unique TCR beta sequences from about 179 million T cells were reported. Both class I and class II loci were covered by HLA typing, at four-digit resolution. Genome-wide SNP genotypes for about 65% of the roughly 700 donors were used in a later genetic analysis, which treated that subset as a discovery cohort. Typing coverage varied by locus: 629-630 donors for A, B, C, DRB1 and DQB1; roughly 510 for DQA1; 606 for DPA1; more than 450 for DPB1. The study aimed to test whether cataloging public T cell receptors could reveal signatures of past pathogen exposure. An earlier analysis of some 500 of the donors used high-throughput TCR beta sequencing to judge whether each TCR beta V gene segment behaved as functional or pseudogenic. Rather than drawing on any new phenotypic data, the later analysis identified candidate immune exposures from TCR beta sequences and the way those sequences occurred across donors. Every repertoire in the discovery cohort had been generated on one and the same sequencing platform. To predict cytomegalovirus infection status, the study brought together high-throughput TCR immunosequencing, statistical association of individual TCRs with disease status, and machine learning. The T cell repertoires of 670 or so subjects were profiled by immunosequencing and related to cytomegalovirus serostatus. In addition to the first cohort of several hundred subjects, a separate validation cohort of under 150 different subjects was used. Among some 400 genotyped donors of the cohort, an average of approximately 200,000 unique TCR beta nucleotide sequences was sequenced per donor, of which roughly 17% were non-productive. In a later analysis, previously published TCR beta repertoires from some 640 donors were re-analyzed and high-resolution HLA genotyping was added so that TCR occurrence patterns could be studied. Of the 300 to 500 genotyped donors, roughly 76% were placed in the genetic ancestry cluster associated with self-reported Caucasian donors. An early release that covered some 640 HLA-typed donors contained approximately 300 gigabases of sequencing data and about 84 million unique TCR sequences. Donor age, sex, ethnicity and CMV serostatus were collected together with the repertoire data. Roughly five DR-DQ haplotypes were handled as single units for association and clustering because linkage in the cohort was strong. General conclusions and limits of the study: A later genetic analysis reported fewer N-insertions in productive TCRs among donors in an Asian-associated ancestry cluster than the roughly 670-donor mean. In a later genetic analysis, a missense DCLRE1C variant was associated with V-gene and J-gene trimming of TCR beta chains, and the association was replicated in an independent cohort. Presence/absence analyses assumed roughly uniform sequencing depth across donors, an assumption that may not hold. A group of highly shared sequence variants was considered likely to be a technical artifact of the sequencing pipeline. While some public TCRs were present in many individuals, most TCR sequences turned up only very rarely across donors. Compared with equally common non-associated chains, HLA-associated TCR beta chains in a later analysis were more clonally expanded and had lower generation probabilities. Because HLA typing was unavailable for some donors at each locus, only the typed subset was used in association tests. Immune exposure information for the cohort was limited to CMV serostatus. Several of the top co-occurrence clusters appeared to be linked to parvovirus B19, influenza, CMV and Epstein-Barr virus, according to a later analysis. Cytomegalovirus status was reported to be diagnosed by the classifier with high specificity and sensitivity in both the original and validation cohorts. Linkage disequilibrium might explain the correlated functional status among segregating V segments, but an unknown experimental factor could not be ruled out. In a later analysis, most CMV-associated TCR beta chains were found to appear HLA-restricted, with HLA associations seemingly driven largely by CMV exposure. The authors suggested that the approach could potentially be extended to other disease states and immunological phenotypes. Strong co-occurrence of HLA alleles, especially DR and DQ, made assigning TCR associations to individual alleles difficult. Some IMGT-functional V segments, including TRBV6-2 and TRBV6-3, could not be told apart with the 87-base-pair reads, so those segments were excluded. Some 15 rarely observed V segments, including chromosome 9 orphons, were excluded from the earlier analysis of about 610 of the donors because counts were too low. A further reported finding was that TCR beta sequences accurately predicted the HLA-A and HLA-B alleles for most subjects in the first cohort. Only TCR beta chains were sequenced in this cohort, and the absence of alpha or paired-chain data limited detectable features. In an earlier analysis of fewer than 750 of the donors, most TCR beta V segments were observed in productive rearrangements about 90% or about 30% of the time, broadly matching IMGT annotations. In vitro tests confirmed that a few of the cytomegalovirus-associated TCR beta chains recognize cytomegalovirus antigens. The study gave a list of under 200 TCR beta chains associated with cytomegalovirus. A later analysis found that TCR association rates varied across HLA loci, with DRB1 alleles showing the most associated TCRs and HLA-C alleles the fewest. A later analysis associated 16,951 TCR beta sequences with specific HLA alleles at a false discovery rate of 0.05.

The receptor library was made with the immunoSEQ multiplex PCR assay. For the multiplex PCR, a mixture combining 60 forward primers for TCR Vbeta segments and 13 reverse primers for TCR Jbeta segments was used. A multiplex PCR assay on genomic DNA amplified the CDR3 region of rearranged TCR beta genes. The Illumina HiSeq System was used to sequence the amplified TCR beta libraries as 87-base-pair reads. Per the authors' processing: A later analysis tallied roughly 80 million unique TCR beta chains across the 610 or so repertoires, and about 12 million of those chains were shared by two or more donors. Raw reads were error-corrected and collapsed into unique sequences with a nearest-neighbor algorithm that merged closely related sequences to remove PCR and sequencing errors. CDR3 sequences were aligned to IMGT reference sequences to assign V, D and J gene segments. Each retained sequence needed at least a six-nucleotide match to both a V gene segment and a J gene segment. Rearrangements were classified as productive when the CDR3 lacked stop codons and remained in frame with V and J, and all other rearrangements were classified as non-productive. Following IMGT convention, CDR3 was defined as the stretch from the second conserved V-encoded cysteine up to the conserved J-encoded phenylalanine. The earlier analysis of some 580 of the donors excluded any sequence lacking an unambiguous match to a single V gene segment. In an earlier analysis of around 600 of the donors, V segments were called functional above 56.7% productive rearrangements and were called segregating when the between-donor standard deviation exceeded 5%. A statistical classification framework was developed to diagnose cytomegalovirus status using the catalog of TCR beta chain sequences. V and J gene assignment, in a later analysis, came from comparing TCR nucleotide sequences with IMGT/GENE-DB human TR gene sequences. A later analysis assigned CDR3 sequences and most-parsimonious VDJ recombination scenarios with the TCRdist pipeline. In a later analysis, each TCR beta chain was defined by its CDR3 amino acid sequence together with its V-gene family, and reads without a unique V-gene family were excluded. A later analysis removed 450 to 600 highly shared, low-generation-probability nucleotide sequences to deal with suspected cross-contamination and a sequencing artifact. For each public chain, a later analysis derived a clonal expansion index from normalized ranks of inferred template counts within each repertoire. In a later analysis, generation probabilities were computed using a VDJ recombination model fitted to out-of-frame rearrangements, and the results were checked against IGoR. Hypergeometric tests were used in a later analysis to score TCR-TCR, TCR-HLA and TCR-CMV co-occurrence, with a repertoire-size bias correction applied to the TCR pairs. False discovery rates were estimated in a later analysis by permuting HLA or CMV assignments 20 times. In a later analysis, co-occurring TCRs were grouped with DBSCAN, and TCRdist sequence similarity was added when clustering was performed within HLA-allele-positive subsets. Co-occurrence clustering excluded repertoires with fewer than 30,000 or more than 120,000 public chains, plus five with anomalous nucleotide sharing. In TCRdb, the immuneACCESS table is reduced to in-frame sequences with V and J assigned. These tables do not hold every clone; where another copy was compared, an unresolved V gene accounts for under half, and the others remain unexplained. V and J calls and clone size are as listed in that table; D and trimming were resolved from the DNA. The sample table shows 95,000 or so clones, and roughly 79% are seen once. Under 5.5% of the sample is taken by the ten largest.

Comments on this clone: There is no known antigen for this receptor. Per-base quality was not reported, and no clone a single base away is much larger than it.

In total, more than 500 healthy bone marrow donors made up the cohort. Cohort members were all nominally healthy when sampled, although unrecorded immune exposures were likely present. The donor tested CMV seropositive, placing the donor among the 289 seropositive members of the cohort. Each donor provided a peripheral blood sample, and peripheral blood mononuclear cells were used for TCR beta sequencing. Genomic DNA extraction from the blood cell samples was performed with the Qiagen DNeasy Blood Extraction Kit. Trimming leaves V shorter by 2 bases and J shorter by 6 bases, with the junction holding 7 bases beyond the gene matches. Reading from cysteine to phenylalanine, the CDR3 counts 15 amino acids. Only the CDR3 DNA stays, 45 bases, in frame from base 1. According to the germline V gene (reference sequence), CDR1 reads PRHDT and CDR2 reads FYEKMQ.

Material for sequencing was PBMCs. The sequence links TRBV13 to TRBJ2-5, with 9 middle bases fitting TRBD1. This TCR was sampled from a woman in her seventies in good health and CMV-seropositive. The CDR3 is CASSLLGGQGKTQYF. The DNA sequence is as follows: TGTGCCAGCAGCTTACTCGGGGGACAGGGAAAGACCCAGTACTTC.